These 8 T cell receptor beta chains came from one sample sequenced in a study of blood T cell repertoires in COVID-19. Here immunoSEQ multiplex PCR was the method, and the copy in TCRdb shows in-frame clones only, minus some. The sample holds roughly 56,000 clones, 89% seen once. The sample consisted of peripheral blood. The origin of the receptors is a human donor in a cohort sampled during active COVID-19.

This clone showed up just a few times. CDR3 sequence reads: CASSESVYGLAGDTQYF. As DNA, the CDR3 is TGTGCCAGCAGTGAGTCCGTTTACGGGCTAGCGGGAGATACGCAGTATTTT. This chain uses TRBV2 with TRBJ2-3; 8 bases are shared with TRBD2. Germline-derived CDR1 and CDR2 are SNHLY and FYNNEI. V trimming: 3 bases; J trimming: 5 bases; junction bases outside the gene matches: 13. This CDR3 has 17 amino acids.

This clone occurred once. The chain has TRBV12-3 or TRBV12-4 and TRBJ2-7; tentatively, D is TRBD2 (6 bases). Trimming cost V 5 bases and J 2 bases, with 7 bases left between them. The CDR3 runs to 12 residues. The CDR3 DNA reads TGTGCCAGCAGTCGGGGGACCTACGAGCAGTACTTC. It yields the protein CASSRGTYEQYF.

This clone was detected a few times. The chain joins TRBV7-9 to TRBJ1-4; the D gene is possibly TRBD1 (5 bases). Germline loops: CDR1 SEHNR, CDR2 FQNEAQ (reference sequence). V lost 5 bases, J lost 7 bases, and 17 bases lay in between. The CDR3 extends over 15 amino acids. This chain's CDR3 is CASSLLGGLGEKLFF. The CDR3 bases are TGTGCCAGCAGCCTCCTGGGGGGATTAGGTGAAAAACTGTTTTTT.

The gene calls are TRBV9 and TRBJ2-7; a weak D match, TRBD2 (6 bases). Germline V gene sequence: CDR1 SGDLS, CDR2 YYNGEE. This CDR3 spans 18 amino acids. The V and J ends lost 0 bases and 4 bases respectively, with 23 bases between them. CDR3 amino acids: CASSVGTTSWDTWYEQYF. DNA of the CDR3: TGTGCCAGCAGCGTAGGGACGACTAGTTGGGATACTTGGTACGAGCAGTACTTC.

The CDR3 region is CASSPGTGGGDAEKLFF. CDR3 DNA sequence: TGTGCCAGCAGCCCCGGGACAGGGGGTGGCGATGCTGAAAAACTGTTTTTT. The chain joins TRBV7-9 to TRBJ1-4; TRBD1 agrees at 11 bases. From germline, CDR1 is SEHNR and CDR2 FQNEAQ (reference sequence). The CDR3 loop spans 17 amino acids. V gave up 5 bases and J gave up 7 bases; unmatched junction bases: 12.

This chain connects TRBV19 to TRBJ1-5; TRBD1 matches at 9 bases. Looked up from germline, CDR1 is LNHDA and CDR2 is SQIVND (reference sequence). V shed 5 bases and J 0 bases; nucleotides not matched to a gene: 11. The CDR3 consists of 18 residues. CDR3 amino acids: CASSSPPGTGYSNQPQHF. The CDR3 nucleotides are TGTGCCAGTAGTTCACCACCCGGGACAGGGTATAGCAATCAGCCCCAGCATTTT. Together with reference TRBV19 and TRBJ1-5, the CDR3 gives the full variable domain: DGGITQSPKYLFRKEGQNVTLSCEQNLNHDAMYWYRQDPGQGLRLIYYSQIVNDFQKGDIAEGYSVSREKKESFPLTVTSAQKNPTAFYLCASSSPPGTGYSNQPQHFGDGTRLSIL.

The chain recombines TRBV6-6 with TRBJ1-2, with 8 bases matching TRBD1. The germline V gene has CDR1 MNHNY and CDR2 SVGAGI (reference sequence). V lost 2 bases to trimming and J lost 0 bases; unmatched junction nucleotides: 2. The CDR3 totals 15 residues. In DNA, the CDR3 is TGTGCCAGCAGTTACCCGGACAGGGCTAACTATGGCTACACCTTC. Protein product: CASSYPDRANYGYTF.

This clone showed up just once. DNA of the CDR3: TGCGCCAGCCCCGGCCAGGGGGAAGAGACCCAGTACTTC. It is translated as CASPGQGEETQYF. The chain is built from TRBV5-1 and TRBJ2-5, with TRBD1 identical over 7 bases. The CDR3 has 13 residues. The germline V gene has CDR1 SGHRS and CDR2 YFSETQ. Trimming took 7 bases from V and 3 from J; bases not matched to a gene: 6.